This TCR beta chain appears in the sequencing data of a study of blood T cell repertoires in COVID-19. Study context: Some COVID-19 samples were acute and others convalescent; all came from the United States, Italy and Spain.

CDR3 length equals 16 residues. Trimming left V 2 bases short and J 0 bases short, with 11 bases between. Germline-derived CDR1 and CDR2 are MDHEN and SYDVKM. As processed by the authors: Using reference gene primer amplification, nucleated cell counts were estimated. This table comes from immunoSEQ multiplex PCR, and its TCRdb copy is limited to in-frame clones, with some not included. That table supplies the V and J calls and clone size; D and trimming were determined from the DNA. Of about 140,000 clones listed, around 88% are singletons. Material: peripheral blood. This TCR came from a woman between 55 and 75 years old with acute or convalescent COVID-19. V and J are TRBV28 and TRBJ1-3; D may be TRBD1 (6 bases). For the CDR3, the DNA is TGTGCCAGCAGTTTAGGGGGCTTTTTCTCTGGAAACACCATATATTTT. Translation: CASSLGGFFSGNTIYF.